These 17 T cell receptor beta chains were all obtained from the same sample, sequenced in a study of sequential checkpoint blockade in melanoma. As for treatment: randomized to nivolumab then ipilimumab (arm A) or the reverse (arm B). Profiling relied on immunoSEQ multiplex PCR, and the TCRdb table lists in-frame clones only, not all of them. Of 6,100 or so clones in the sample, under 50% were seen once. The starting material was CD8+ T cells sorted from blood (inferred from file names), obtained from a patient given nivolumab and ipilimumab in sequence. The receptor source for this set is a human patient with melanoma. Some clones in this sample may be carry-over from other donors' samples.

The chain uses TRBV4-3 and TRBJ2-7; possibly TRBD1 for D (6 bases). V dropped 3 bases and J dropped 5 bases, with 14 bases sitting between them. This CDR3 has 14 amino acids. Germline V lookup: CDR1 LGHNA, CDR2 YSLEER. CDR3: CASSQGTGMDEQYF. The CDR3 DNA follows: TGCGCCAGCAGCCAGGGTACAGGGATGGACGAGCAGTACTTC.

The chain links TRBV13 to TRBJ2-7; 9 bases map to TRBD1. The CDR3 has 14 amino acids. V lost 5 bases and J lost 0; bases outside the gene matches: 2. Germline CDR1 PRHDT, CDR2 FYEKMQ (reference sequence). CDR3 loop: CASSVTGGSYEQYF. The CDR3 DNA follows: TGTGCCAGCAGCGTGACAGGGGGCTCCTACGAGCAGTACTTC.

The chain recombines TRBV7-9 with TRBJ2-7, with 7 bases fitting TRBD1. The germline V gene encodes CDR1 SEHNR and CDR2 FQNEAQ (reference sequence). The CDR3 has 14 residues. J gave up 2 bases and V 2 bases, and 3 bases lay outside the gene matches. For the CDR3, the DNA is TGTGCCAGCAGCTTACCGGGACAGCCCTACGAGCAGTACTTC. Residues: CASSLPGQPYEQYF.

This chain connects TRBV9 to TRBJ2-7, with 8 bases identical to TRBD2. V was pared by 0 bases and J by 6 bases, with 2 bases of the junction left unmatched. The germline gives CDR1 SGDLS, CDR2 YYNGEE. This CDR3 has 13 amino acids. CDR3 protein: CASSVAGGFEQYF. DNA for the CDR3: TGTGCCAGCAGCGTAGCGGGGGGGTTCGAGCAGTACTTC.

The chain couples TRBV27 to TRBJ1-1, with 8 bases identical to TRBD1. V lost 5 bases and J lost 4; bases outside the gene matches: 9. The CDR3 consists of 15 residues. Germline loops: CDR1 MNHEY, CDR2 SMNVEV (reference sequence). The CDR3: CASSPNYRGITEAFF. The CDR3 bases are TGTGCCAGCAGTCCAAACTACAGGGGGATCACTGAAGCTTTCTTT.

The CDR3 sequence: CASSHDRGSGNEQFF. CDR3 bases: TGTGCCAGCAGTCACGACAGGGGCAGTGGGAATGAGCAGTTCTTC. The chain has TRBV9 and TRBJ2-1; 8 positions match TRBD1. The CDR3 is 15 residues long. Trimming cost V 5 bases and J 7 bases; bases outside gene matches: 11. Germline CDR1 SGDLS, CDR2 YYNGEE.

This sequence joins TRBV14 and TRBJ2-1; tentatively, D is TRBD2 (5 bases). This CDR3 has 15 amino acids. V gave up 0 bases and J gave up 3 bases, with 9 bases separating them. The V gene's germline CDR1 is SGHDN and CDR2 FVKESK. The CDR3 DNA sequence: TGTGCCAGCAGCCAAGAAACTAGAATCTACAATGAGCAGTTCTTC. This translates into CASSQETRIYNEQFF. Drawing the rest from reference TRBV14 and TRBJ2-1, the complete variable domain is EAGVTQFPSHSVIEKGQTVTLRCDPISGHDNLYWYRRVMGKEIKFLLHFVKESKQDESGMPNNRFLAERTGGTYSTLKVQPAELEDSGVYFCASSQETRIYNEQFFGPGTRLTVL.

The chain employs TRBV7-3 and TRBJ1-1; no clear D. In germline, CDR1 is SGHTA, CDR2 FQGTGA. The CDR3 covers 13 residues. V lost 5 bases and J 1 base, leaving 8 bases between the germline ends. The CDR3 region has the DNA TGTGCCAGCAGCCCAAACAGGAACACTGAAGCTTTCTTT. It specifies CASSPNRNTEAFF.

The genes are TRBV18 and TRBJ1-2, with D tentatively TRBD1 (6 bases). Deletions cut 0 bases from V and 1 base from J, with 15 bases between. Germline values: CDR1 KGHSH, CDR2 LQKENI. This CDR3 has 17 residues. The CDR3 protein is CASSPPGQSILNYGYTF. DNA of the CDR3: TGTGCCAGCTCACCACCGGGACAAAGTATACTTAACTATGGCTACACCTTC.

The J gene is TRBJ2-7, the V gene TRBV5-1; TRBD1 is a possible D gene (6 bases). This CDR3 comprises 14 residues. Germline values: CDR1 SGHRS, CDR2 YFSETQ. Trimming cost V 3 bases and J 1 base, with 11 bases left between them. CDR3 in DNA: TGCGCCAGCAGCTCGTGGACAGTTTCCTACGAGCAGTACTTC. It encodes CASSSWTVSYEQYF.

The chain uses TRBV28 and TRBJ2-2; weak D call: TRBD1 (6 bases). The V end was cut by 6 bases, the J end by 4 bases, with 24 bases between. Germline CDR1 and CDR2: MDHEN and SYDVKM. The length of the CDR3 is 18 residues. The CDR3 sequence: CASSPVETGAPVTGELFF. The CDR3 DNA sequence: TGTGCCAGCAGCCCAGTAGAGACAGGCGCCCCCGTCACCGGGGAGCTGTTTTTT.

The chain recombines TRBV7-3 with TRBJ2-7; 9 bases agree with TRBD2. Germline V lookup: CDR1 SGHTA, CDR2 FQGTGA. This CDR3 region has 15 residues. V shed 2 bases and J 1 base; nucleotides not matched to a gene: 3. The CDR3: CASSLLAGQSYEQYF. In DNA, the CDR3 is TGTGCCAGCAGCTTACTAGCGGGGCAATCCTACGAGCAGTACTTC. The full variable domain, its missing parts supplied by reference TRBV7-3 and TRBJ2-7, is GAGVSQTPSNKVTEKGKYVELRCDPISGHTALYWYRQSLGQGPEFLIYFQGTGAADDSGLPNDRFFAVRPEGSVSTLKIQRTERGDSAVYLCASSLLAGQSYEQYFGPGTRLTVT.

This chain joins TRBV7-8 and TRBJ1-1; 9 bases map to TRBD1. CDR1 and CDR2 from the germline V gene are SGHVS and FQNEAQ. This CDR3 has 14 residues. V gave up 2 bases and J gave up 6 bases; unmatched junction bases: 4. The CDR3 DNA is TGTGCCAGCAGCTTAATGGGACAGGGCGCTGAAGCTTTCTTT. Its protein product is CASSLMGQGAEAFF.

This clone was recorded once. The J gene is TRBJ2-7, the V gene TRBV4-1; D unclear. The CDR3 loop spans 14 amino acids. Germline values: CDR1 MGHRA, CDR2 YSYEKL. The V gene lost 0 bases and the J gene lost 3 bases, with 9 bases spanning the gap. The CDR3 here is CASSQDQANYEQYF. CDR3 sequence (DNA): TGCGCCAGCAGCCAAGATCAGGCCAACTACGAGCAGTACTTC.

This clone occurred once. V gene TRBV2 combines with J gene TRBJ1-3, with D possibly matching TRBD1 (5 bases). V lost 0 bases, J lost 4 bases, and 10 bases lay in between. This CDR3 contains 15 residues. The germline V gene has CDR1 SNHLY and CDR2 FYNNEI. CDR3 DNA sequence: TGTGCCAGCAGTGAAGCAGGGGTGGTAGGAAACACCATATATTTT. It is translated as CASSEAGVVGNTIYF.

This clone has more than one count but fewer than ten. This sequence joins TRBV6-5 and TRBJ2-7; 7 bases are a match to TRBD1. V shed 5 bases and J 0 bases; nucleotides not matched to a gene: 4. This CDR3 has 14 amino acids. The V gene's germline CDR1 is MNHEY and CDR2 SVGAGI. CDR3 loop: CASSLDRDSYEQYF. The CDR3 region has the DNA TGTGCCAGCAGTCTAGACAGGGACTCCTACGAGCAGTACTTC.

This clone is categorized as medium-sized (0.01 to 0.1%). The genes are TRBV4-2 and TRBJ1-2, with TRBD1 matching over 10 bases. The germline gives CDR1 LGHNA, CDR2 YNFKEQ. This CDR3 region has 13 residues. Losses at the gene ends were 3 bases for V and 6 bases for J; bases not matched to a gene: 1. In DNA form, the CDR3 reads TGTGCCAGCAGCCAGGGGACAGGGGATGGCTACACCTTC. This gives the protein CASSQGTGDGYTF.